Below, 12 T cell receptor beta chains from the same sample are listed, as sequenced in a study of CD8+CD57+ T cells in acquired aplastic anemia. Genomic DNA templated the TCR beta VDJ and CDR3 profiling. Each CDR3 protein gets one entry after TCRdb re-called the reads with MiXCR. This table has fewer than 250,000 distinct CDR3 sequences, around half appearing once. All patients picked for sequencing had shown, by flow cytometry, an expansion of CD8+CD57+ cells. The specimen sequenced was sorted CD4+, CD8+, or CD8+CD57+ T cells (not recorded which) from PBMCs. The receptors were sampled from a human donor with aplastic anemia.

This clonotype was seen ten or more times. The chain joins TRBV11-2 to TRBJ1-1, with TRBD1 as a possible D gene (5 bases). Germline assignment: CDR1 SGHAT and CDR2 FQNNGV. CDR3 length: 14 amino acids. V was shortened by 3 bases and J by 6 bases, with 14 bases between the two germline ends. The DNA of the CDR3 is TGTGCCAGCAGCTTCGATTGGGGGTTGGCTGAAGCTTTCTTT. Encoded protein: CASSFDWGLAEAFF.

At least ten counts were recorded for this clonotype. This chain connects TRBV5-1 to TRBJ2-7; D perhaps matches TRBD1 (6 bases). The CDR3 has 15 amino acids. With 4 bases removed from V and 3 bases from J, the gap between germline ends came to 17 bases. Germline V gene sequence: CDR1 SGHRS, CDR2 YFSETQ. The CDR3 sequence: CASSRGTRMYYEQYF. As DNA, the CDR3 is TGCGCCAGCAGCCGAGGGACACGGATGTACTACGAGCAGTACTTC. The variable domain in full, with the rest retrieved from reference TRBV5-1 and TRBJ2-7, is KAGVTQTPRYLIKTRGQQVTLSCSPISGHRSVSWYQQTPGQGLQFLFEYFSETQRNKGNFPGRFSGRQFSNSRSEMNVSTLELGDSALYLCASSRGTRMYYEQYFGPGTRLTVT.

There are a few counts of this clonotype. It is likely a read error, because the conserved phenylalanine at the end of the CDR3 is missing. The DNA is omitted, as the CDR3 cannot be located on it reliably, and the CDR3 follows TCRdb's listing. The chain joins TRBV20-1 to TRBJ2-3; the DNA was not used to check the table's D call, TRBD2. The CDR3 comprises 8 residues, both ends counted. In germline, CDR1 is DFQATT, CDR2 SNEGSKA (reference sequence). The CDR3 loop is CSARGPGL.

This clonotype has a count of ten or more. The rearrangement joins TRBV2 to TRBJ2-5; D is unclear. Germline V gives CDR1 SNHLY, CDR2 FYNNEI. The CDR3 length is 18 residues. The germline V and J ends were trimmed by 2 bases and 1 base, with 20 bases remaining between them. The CDR3 bases are TGTGCCAGCAGTGAATTCGGGCCGATTGGACGAGGCCAAGAGACCCAGTACTTC. Protein sequence: CASSEFGPIGRGQETQYF.

This clonotype was recorded at least ten times. The chain recombines TRBV20-1 with TRBJ2-2; unclear D gene. Trimming shortened V by 6 bases and J by 0 bases, and 8 bases separated the two germline ends. Germline V lookup: CDR1 DFQATT, CDR2 SNEGSKA (reference sequence). This CDR3 has 13 residues. DNA for the CDR3: TGCAGTGCCCCGGTCGCGAACACCGGGGAGCTGTTTTTT. It encodes CSAPVANTGELFF.

In the case of this clonotype: At one of its ends the junction is not consistent with the germline gene, which may arise from a read error. The rearrangement links TRBV4-2 to TRBJ1-2, with a weak D call TRBD1 (6 bases). CDR3 length: 14 residues. CDR1 and CDR2 (germline): LGHNA, YNFKEQ. CDR3 protein: CASSQVQGDYGYAF. The CDR3 DNA reads as TGTGCCAGCAGCCAAGTACAGGGTGACTATGGCTACGCCTTC.

In its sample, this clonotype was seen a few times. The rearrangement uses TRBV5-6 and TRBJ2-1, with 9 nucleotides matching TRBD2. Trimming took 0 bases from V and 2 from J; bases not matched to a gene: 12. Germline V CDR1 and CDR2: SGHDT, YYEEEE. The CDR3 length is 19 residues. The CDR3 reads CASSLAVSGGPLTYNEQFF. In DNA, the CDR3 is TGTGCCAGCAGCTTGGCCGTTAGCGGGGGACCCCTAACCTACAATGAGCAGTTCTTC.

The rearrangement joins TRBV30 to TRBJ2-5, with unresolved D. The CDR3 covers 14 residues. Germline values: CDR1 GTSNPN, CDR2 SVGIG (reference sequence). V gave up 7 bases and J gave up 0 bases, with 15 bases separating them. CDR3 residues: CASTWTADQETQYF. CDR3 bases: TGTGCCTCTACGTGGACGGCGGACCAAGAGACCCAGTACTTC.

The CDR3: CAISENQGSPGANVLTF. The CDR3 DNA is TGTGCCATCAGTGAGAATCAGGGTAGCCCTGGGGCCAACGTCCTGACTTTC. The chain is built from TRBV10-3 and TRBJ2-6; a weak D match, TRBD1 (5 bases). Trimming pared 2 bases from V and 2 bases from J, leaving 13 bases between. The CDR3 has 17 amino acids. Germline-derived CDR1 and CDR2 are ENHRY and SYGVKD.

This clonotype was seen many times. The rearrangement uses TRBV7-9 and TRBJ2-5; the match to TRBD1 covers 9 bases. Germline V lookup: CDR1 SEHNR, CDR2 FQNEAQ (reference sequence). V lost 5 bases and J lost 2; bases outside the gene matches: 9. The CDR3 has 16 residues. The CDR3 spells CASSQKGTGLQETQYF. The CDR3 region has the DNA TGTGCCAGCAGCCAGAAGGGGACAGGGTTACAAGAGACCCAGTACTTC.

This clonotype has at least ten counts. The rearrangement links TRBV20-1 to TRBJ2-3, with 11 bases identical to TRBD2. Germline CDR1 is DFQATT and CDR2 is SNEGSKA (reference sequence). J lost 5 bases, V lost 6 bases, and 7 bases had no gene match. This CDR3 has 14 amino acids. CDR3 region: CSATTSGSQDTQYF. The CDR3 DNA is TGCAGTGCGACTACTAGCGGGAGTCAAGATACGCAGTATTTT.

J is TRBJ1-2 and V is TRBV7-2; TRBD1 might be the D (5 bases). This CDR3 is built from 14 residues. Germline V gives CDR1 SGHTA, CDR2 FQGNSA. The germline V and J ends were trimmed by 5 bases and 4 bases, with 14 bases remaining between them. The CDR3 sequence: CASSLAGRGYGYTF. The CDR3 nucleotides read TGTGCCAGCAGCCTGGCAGGGCGAGGCTATGGCTACACCTTC.